The 10 T cell receptor beta chains below all came from one sample that was sequenced in a study of T-cell memory formation after mild COVID-19. MiXCR, applied by TCRdb to the 5' RACE reads, yields one record per CDR3 protein. Of around 320,000 distinct CDR3 sequences listed, roughly a fifth are singletons. Sequencing was carried out using PBMCs or a T cell subset sorted from them (not recorded which). These receptors were obtained from a man aged 18 to 30 who had mild COVID-19 (a few samples of this study predate the infection). Cell type and time point are not known.

At least ten counts were recorded for this clonotype. The chain has TRBV12-3 or TRBV12-4 and TRBJ2-3; 9 nucleotides align to TRBD1. The CDR3 consists of 16 residues. Trimming removed 6 bases from V and 0 bases from J; junction bases left unmatched: 7. CDR3 bases: TGTGCCAGCAGCCGTCGGGACAGGGCCAGCACAGATACGCAGTATTTT. Translating it yields CASSRRDRASTDTQYF.

This chain connects TRBV7-2 to TRBJ1-4; D gene ambiguous. The germline V gene has CDR1 SGHTA and CDR2 FQGNSA. CDR3 length: 18 residues. Trimming took off 0 bases at V and 0 bases at J, with 14 bases between the two ends. In DNA, the CDR3 is TGTGCCAGCAGCTTAGCCTTCAGGACGTTCGCAACTAATGAAAAACTGTTTTTT. It translates to CASSLAFRTFATNEKLFF.

V and J are TRBV20-1 and TRBJ1-5, with D tentatively TRBD1 (5 bases). The length of the CDR3 is 17 residues. Germline V gene lookup returns CDR1 DFQATT and CDR2 SNEGSKA (reference sequence). V was cut by 2 bases and J by 0 bases, with 17 bases left in between. Here the CDR3 reads CSARSPTGEDSNQPQHF. In DNA, the CDR3 is TGCAGTGCTAGAAGCCCTACAGGAGAGGATAGCAATCAGCCCCAGCATTTT.

The CDR3, as DNA: TGTGCCAGCAGCCCACAGGTGGAGGGGGGACCTTCCTCCTACAATGAGCAGTTCTTC. This codes for CASSPQVEGGPSSYNEQFF. The chain recombines TRBV9 with TRBJ2-1; the D call may be TRBD1 or TRBD2 (6 bases each). The CDR3 sequence is 19 residues long. CDR1 SGDLS and CDR2 YYNGEE come from the germline V gene. V was trimmed by 4 bases and J by 0 bases, leaving 23 bases between them. Full variable domain (rest looked up from reference TRBV9 and TRBJ2-1): DSGVTQTPKHLITATGQRVTLRCSPRSGDLSVYWYQQSLDQGLQFLIQYYNGEERAKGNILERFSAQQFPDLHSELNLSSLELGDSALYFCASSPQVEGGPSSYNEQFFGPGTRLTVL.

The chain couples TRBV5-8 to TRBJ2-1, with 9 bases aligning to TRBD1. V was clipped by 5 bases and J by 3 bases; unmatched bases: 12. Germline V gives CDR1 SGHTS, CDR2 YDEGEE. CDR3 size: 17 residues. This chain's CDR3 is CASSLYRTGVIYNEQFF. CDR3 DNA sequence: TGTGCCAGCAGTCTTTACCGGACAGGGGTCATCTACAATGAGCAGTTCTTC.

V is TRBV9 and J is TRBJ2-3; no firm D call. Deletions cut 0 bases from V and 3 bases from J, with 11 bases between. Germline CDR1 and CDR2: SGDLS and YYNGEE. The CDR3 covers 15 residues. Here the CDR3 DNA reads TGTGCCAGCAGCGTAGGAGCAGGTTGGACAGATACGCAGTATTTT. Translated, it gives CASSVGAGWTDTQYF.

The V call is TRBV7-3, the J call TRBJ2-2, with D uncertain. The V gene's germline CDR1 is SGHTA and CDR2 FQGTGA. V lost 4 bases and J 1 base, leaving 4 bases between the germline ends. The CDR3 spans 13 residues. The CDR3 region has the DNA TGTGCCAGCAGCTCGAAGAACACCGGGGAGCTGTTTTTT. Translated: CASSSKNTGELFF.

This clonotype was seen only a few times. The V call is TRBV12-3 or TRBV12-4, the J call TRBJ2-5, with D hard to call. Trimming stripped 4 bases from V and 2 bases from J, with 11 bases between. The CDR3 sequence is 14 residues long. The DNA of the CDR3 is TGTGCCAGCAGTTCATTCGCAATACAAGAGACCCAGTACTTC. It encodes CASSSFAIQETQYF.

This clonotype was seen repeatedly, ten times or more. In nucleotides, the CDR3 is TGTGCCAGCAGTTTTACAGGGATATATCAGCCCCAGCATTTT. Its translation is CASSFTGIYQPQHF. The V and J genes are TRBV2 and TRBJ1-5; possibly TRBD1 for D (6 bases). Germline V gives CDR1 SNHLY, CDR2 FYNNEI. V was cut by 5 bases and J by 5 bases, with 13 bases left in between. The CDR3 sequence is 14 residues long.

This clonotype was counted between two and nine times. This chain links TRBV14 with TRBJ1-1; D is undetermined. V lost 1 base and J lost 4, with 7 bases in between. CDR1 is SGHDN and CDR2 is FVKESK in the germline V gene. This CDR3 is built from 13 residues. As DNA, the CDR3 is TGTGCCAGCAGCCAAGGGGCTCGCACTGAAGCTTTCTTT. Encoded protein: CASSQGARTEAFF.